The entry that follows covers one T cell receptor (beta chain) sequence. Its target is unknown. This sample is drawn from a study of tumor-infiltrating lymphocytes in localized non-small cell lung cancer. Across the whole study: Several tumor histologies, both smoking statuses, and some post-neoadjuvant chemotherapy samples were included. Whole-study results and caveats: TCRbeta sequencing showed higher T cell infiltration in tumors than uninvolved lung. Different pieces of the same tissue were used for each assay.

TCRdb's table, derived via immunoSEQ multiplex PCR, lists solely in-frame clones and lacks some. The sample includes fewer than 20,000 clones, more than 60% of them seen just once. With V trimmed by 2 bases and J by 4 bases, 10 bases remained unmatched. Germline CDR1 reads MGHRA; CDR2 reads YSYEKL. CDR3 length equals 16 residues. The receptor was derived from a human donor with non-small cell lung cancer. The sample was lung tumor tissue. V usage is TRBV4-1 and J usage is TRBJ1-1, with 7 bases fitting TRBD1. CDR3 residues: CASSQRPGTAGTEAFF. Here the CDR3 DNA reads TGCGCCAGCAGCCAACGTCCCGGGACAGCGGGCACTGAAGCTTTCTTT.